This is a list of T cell receptor beta chains from one sample in a study of T-cell reconstitution after alpha-beta-depleted transplantation in children. TCRdb used MiXCR to reprocess the PCR reads, holding one entry per CDR3 protein. Found here are 75,000 to 100,000 distinct CDR3 sequences, approximately 8.4% of them singletons; the top ten hold 6.9%. The sample in question was PBMCs from the stem cell graft donor, obtained from the stem cell graft. These receptors were obtained from a human donor who donated a stem cell graft to a child with congenital amegakaryocytic thrombocytopenia. Each CDR3 is given with its conserved first and last residue. Fields, in order: clone size, J gene, V gene, D gene, CDR3 protein, CDR3 DNA. A D gene is named only where the DNA matches it firmly. For some rows the clone size is stated as once, few or many, or as a class when expanded; others skip it.

size: many; J: TRBJ2-2; V: TRBV20-1; D: .; CDR3: CSAKGANTGELFF; DNA: TGCAGTGCTAAGGGGGCGAACACCGGGGAGCTGTTTTTT
size: many; J: TRBJ1-3; V: TRBV5-6; D: .; CDR3: CASTLGGSGNTIYF; DNA: TGTGCCAGCACTCTTGGGGGCTCTGGAAACACCATATATTTT
size: many; J: TRBJ1-4; V: TRBV4-2; D: TRBD1; CDR3: CASSRTQGNSNEKLFF; DNA: TGTGCCAGCAGCCGAACACAGGGGAACTCTAATGAAAAACTGTTTTTT
size: many; J: TRBJ2-5; V: TRBV4-1; D: .; CDR3: CASSQVNLGFGETQYF; DNA: TGCGCCAGCAGCCAAGTAAACTTGGGTTTCGGGGAGACCCAGTACTTC
size: many; J: TRBJ2-3; V: TRBV5-1; D: .; CDR3: CASSLQTAITDTQYF; DNA: TGCGCCAGCAGCTTGCAGACAGCGATAACAGATACGCAGTATTTT
size: many; J: TRBJ1-2; V: TRBV19; D: .; CDR3: CASPPDRHLYGYTF; DNA: TGTGCCAGTCCACCGGATCGACACCTCTATGGCTACACCTTC
size: many; J: TRBJ1-1; V: TRBV5-1; D: .; CDR3: CASASRGENTEAFF; DNA: TGCGCCAGCGCAAGCAGGGGAGAGAACACTGAAGCTTTCTTT
size: many; J: TRBJ2-3; V: TRBV29-1; D: TRBD2; CDR3: CSVEGIAGEVDTQYF; DNA: TGCAGCGTTGAAGGGATAGCGGGAGAGGTAGATACGCAGTATTTT
size: many; J: TRBJ2-1; V: TRBV12-3/TRBV12-4; D: .; CDR3: CASSFESLDPNEQFF; DNA: TGTGCCAGCAGTTTTGAAAGCCTAGATCCCAATGAGCAGTTCTTC
size: many; J: TRBJ1-5; V: TRBV12-3/TRBV12-4; D: .; CDR3: CASSHHGQPQKPQHF; DNA: TGTGCCAGCAGTCACCATGGACAGCCCCAAAAGCCCCAGCATTTT
size: .; J: TRBJ2-5; V: TRBV5-1; D: .; CDR3: CASSFPDQAETQYF; DNA: TGCGCCAGCAGCTTTCCGGACCAGGCGGAGACCCAGTACTTC
size: many; J: TRBJ1-5; V: TRBV12-3/TRBV12-4; D: .; CDR3: CASTSDFGQPQHF; DNA: TGTGCCAGCACCTCGGACTTCGGTCAGCCCCAGCATTTT
size: once; J: TRBJ1-1; V: TRBV29-1; D: .; CDR3: CSVGPGRLGNTEAFF; DNA: TGCAGCGTTGGACCGGGGCGCTTGGGAAACACTGAAGCTTTCTTT
size: many; J: TRBJ2-1; V: TRBV9; D: TRBD1; CDR3: CASGTGTGGYNEQFF; DNA: TGTGCCAGCGGGACCGGGACAGGGGGCTACAATGAGCAGTTCTTC
size: many; J: TRBJ2-7; V: TRBV20-1; D: .; CDR3: CSEGTSYEQYF; DNA: TGCAGTGAGGGGACTTCCTACGAGCAGTACTTC
size: many; J: TRBJ1-1; V: TRBV12-3/TRBV12-4; D: .; CDR3: CASSSRAGTTEAFF; DNA: TGTGCCAGCAGTTCCCGGGCAGGAACCACTGAAGCTTTCTTT
size: .; J: TRBJ2-7; V: TRBV4-2; D: .; CDR3: CASSHNQGYEQYF; DNA: TGTGCCAGCAGCCATAACCAGGGGTACGAGCAGTACTTC
size: .; J: TRBJ1-5; V: TRBV11-2; D: .; CDR3: CASSLVPGQWENSNQPQHF; DNA: TGTGCCAGCAGCTTAGTTCCAGGACAGTGGGAGAATAGCAATCAGCCCCAGCATTTT
size: many; J: TRBJ2-7; V: TRBV20-1; D: .; CDR3: CSASVPRQAPNF; DNA: TGCAGTGCTAGCGTACCCAGACAGGCACCCAACTTC
size: many; J: TRBJ2-5; V: TRBV5-1; D: .; CDR3: CASSLVAGAETQYF; DNA: TGCGCCAGCAGCTTGGTTGCAGGGGCGGAGACCCAGTACTTC
size: many; J: TRBJ2-6; V: TRBV20-1; D: .; CDR3: CSADAGANVLTF; DNA: TGCAGTGCTGATGCTGGGGCCAACGTCCTGACTTTC
size: many; J: TRBJ2-3; V: TRBV20-1; D: TRBD1; CDR3: CSAHTTGALPTDTQYF; DNA: TGCAGTGCCCATACGACAGGGGCCTTACCGACAGATACGCAGTATTTT
size: many; J: TRBJ2-1; V: TRBV2; D: TRBD1; CDR3: CASHEQGSYNEQFF; DNA: TGTGCCAGTCACGAACAGGGGTCCTACAATGAGCAGTTCTTC
size: many; J: TRBJ1-4; V: TRBV29-1; D: TRBD1; CDR3: CSVEAPPGTGFGEEKLFF; DNA: TGCAGCGTTGAAGCCCCGCCCGGGACAGGGTTCGGGGAGGAAAAACTGTTTTTT
size: medium-sized; J: TRBJ2-7; V: TRBV20-1; D: .; CDR3: CSARVDIQTYEQYF; DNA: TGCAGTGCTAGAGTGGACATACAAACCTACGAGCAGTACTTC
size: many; J: TRBJ2-2; V: TRBV5-1; D: TRBD2; CDR3: CASSFSGLNTGELFF; DNA: TGCGCCAGCAGTTTTAGCGGGCTCAACACCGGGGAGCTGTTTTTT
size: many; J: TRBJ1-1; V: TRBV9; D: .; CDR3: CASSVGLGTSEAFF; DNA: TGTGCCAGCAGCGTAGGTCTGGGGACCTCCGAAGCTTTCTTT
size: many; J: TRBJ2-7; V: TRBV11-3; D: TRBD2; CDR3: CASSLGSGRNNRGYEQYF; DNA: TGTGCCAGCAGCTTAGGTAGCGGGAGAAACAATAGGGGATACGAGCAGTACTTC
size: many; J: TRBJ2-3; V: TRBV7-2; D: .; CDR3: CASSLDGTSHDTQYF; DNA: TGTGCCAGCAGCTTAGATGGGACTTCGCATGATACGCAGTATTTT
size: many; J: TRBJ1-2; V: TRBV6-5; D: .; CDR3: CASSYVGARGYTF; DNA: TGTGCCAGCAGTTACGTGGGGGCTCGGGGCTACACCTTC
size: few; J: TRBJ1-1; V: TRBV19; D: .; CDR3: CASNRGPTEAFF; DNA: TGTGCCAGTAATAGGGGTCCCACTGAAGCTTTCTTT
size: many; J: TRBJ2-5; V: TRBV11-2; D: TRBD2; CDR3: CASSSTRDYPRETQYF; DNA: TGTGCCAGCAGCTCAACAAGGGACTATCCGCGAGAGACCCAGTACTTC
size: .; J: TRBJ2-3; V: TRBV15; D: .; CDR3: CATSREGGGSTDTQYF; DNA: TGTGCCACCAGCAGAGAAGGGGGGGGAAGCACAGATACGCAGTATTTT
size: many; J: TRBJ1-1; V: TRBV4-2; D: TRBD1; CDR3: CASSQGRQGGEAFF; DNA: TGTGCCAGCAGCCAAGGTAGGCAGGGGGGTGAAGCTTTCTTT
size: many; J: TRBJ2-1; V: TRBV12-3/TRBV12-4; D: TRBD2; CDR3: CASSLGGGGNNEQFF; DNA: TGTGCCAGCAGTTTAGGGGGGGGAGGGAACAATGAGCAGTTCTTC
size: many; J: TRBJ1-5; V: TRBV3-1; D: .; CDR3: CASSQGGQPQHF; DNA: TGTGCCAGCAGCCAAGGCGGGCAGCCCCAGCATTTT
size: few; J: TRBJ2-2; V: TRBV6-5; D: .; CDR3: CASSYSGPMNTGELFF; DNA: TGTGCCAGCAGTTACTCTGGACCAATGAACACCGGGGAGCTGTTTTTT
size: many; J: TRBJ1-1; V: TRBV5-1; D: .; CDR3: CASSLDGGGTEAFF; DNA: TGCGCCAGCAGCTTGGATGGGGGAGGGACTGAAGCTTTCTTT
size: many; J: TRBJ2-7; V: TRBV20-1; D: TRBD1; CDR3: CSAPGQGAWEQYF; DNA: TGCAGTGCCCCGGGACAGGGGGCATGGGAGCAGTACTTC
size: many; J: TRBJ1-5; V: TRBV15; D: .; CDR3: CATSREWGGRNQPQHF; DNA: TGTGCCACCAGCAGAGAGTGGGGGGGCCGCAATCAGCCCCAGCATTTT
size: many; J: TRBJ2-7; V: TRBV5-1; D: TRBD2; CDR3: CASSLALAGGSYEQYF; DNA: TGCGCCAGCAGCTTAGCCCTAGCGGGAGGAAGCTACGAGCAGTACTTC
size: many; J: TRBJ1-4; V: TRBV12-3/TRBV12-4; D: .; CDR3: CASTGHPSRHEKLFF; DNA: TGTGCCAGCACCGGACATCCATCCCGGCATGAAAAACTGTTTTTT
size: many; J: TRBJ1-5; V: TRBV27; D: .; CDR3: CASSSGVSNQPQHF; DNA: TGTGCCAGCAGTTCAGGGGTTAGCAATCAGCCCCAGCATTTT
size: many; J: TRBJ1-6; V: TRBV27; D: .; CDR3: CASSPGANSYNSPLHF; DNA: TGTGCCAGCAGCCCAGGGGCCAACTCCTATAATTCACCCCTCCACTTT
size: many; J: TRBJ1-2; V: TRBV7-9; D: .; CDR3: CASSLAGAGYTF; DNA: TGTGCCAGCAGCTTAGCAGGTGCCGGCTACACCTTC
size: many; J: TRBJ2-7; V: TRBV6-2/TRBV6-3; D: TRBD1; CDR3: CASSKRTGSKYEQYF; DNA: TGTGCCAGCAGTAAGCGGACAGGGTCAAAGTACGAGCAGTACTTC
size: many; J: TRBJ2-3; V: TRBV6-2/TRBV6-3; D: .; CDR3: CASSYGISTDTQYF; DNA: TGTGCCAGCAGTTACGGGATAAGCACAGATACGCAGTATTTT
size: many; J: TRBJ2-1; V: TRBV20-1; D: .; CDR3: CSARDPGGEQFF; DNA: TGCAGTGCTAGAGATCCAGGGGGGGAGCAGTTCTTC
size: many; J: TRBJ2-2; V: TRBV4-1; D: .; CDR3: CASSPTGDTGELFF; DNA: TGCGCCAGCAGCCCGACAGGAGACACCGGGGAGCTGTTTTTT
size: many; J: TRBJ2-1; V: TRBV20-1; D: TRBD2; CDR3: CSALGGSGRLNEQFF; DNA: TGCAGTGCCCTGGGGGGTAGCGGGAGGTTGAATGAGCAGTTCTTC
size: many; J: TRBJ1-5; V: TRBV7-2; D: .; CDR3: CASSLNPNQPQHF; DNA: TGTGCCAGCAGCTTAAACCCCAATCAGCCCCAGCATTTT
size: few; J: TRBJ1-6; V: TRBV5-1; D: .; CDR3: CASSPQSGFGSPLHF; DNA: TGCGCCAGCAGCCCCCAATCGGGCTTTGGATCACCCCTCCACTTT
size: .; J: TRBJ2-1; V: TRBV12-3/TRBV12-4; D: TRBD1; CDR3: CASRTGTGGNNEQFF; DNA: TGTGCCAGCAGAACCGGGACAGGGGGTAACAATGAGCAGTTCTTC
size: .; J: TRBJ2-1; V: TRBV29-1; D: .; CDR3: CSVEKGGNYNEQFF; DNA: TGCAGCGTTGAGAAGGGGGGGAATTACAATGAGCAGTTCTTC
size: many; J: TRBJ2-7; V: TRBV20-1; D: .; CDR3: CSARDRGRAYEQYF; DNA: TGCAGTGCTAGAGACCGGGGGAGAGCCTACGAGCAGTACTTC
size: many; J: TRBJ2-1; V: TRBV5-1; D: .; CDR3: CASSGGLNTDNEQFF; DNA: TGCGCCAGCAGCGGGGGGCTCAACACTGACAATGAGCAGTTCTTC
size: many; J: TRBJ2-1; V: TRBV5-1; D: .; CDR3: CASSFQPREADNEQFF; DNA: TGCGCCAGCAGCTTTCAACCCCGGGAAGCAGACAATGAGCAGTTCTTC